This T cell receptor beta chain came from a study of T-cell memory formation after mild COVID-19. Turning to the study itself: In these data, TCR clusters were largely donor specific.

Of note for this clonotype: Antigen: not known.

Via MiXCR, TCRdb re-called the 5' RACE reads, giving one row per CDR3 protein. Among fewer than 550,000 distinct CDR3 sequences listed, over 15% were seen once. This CDR3 is 14 amino acids long. The ends lost 6 bases at V and 3 bases at J; junction bases unmatched: 6. From germline, CDR1 is ENHRY and CDR2 SYGVKD. Study-wide points: Among clones peaking at day 37 in the second wave, SARS-CoV-2 specificity remained unconfirmed.

Sequencing was performed on PBMCs or a T cell subset sorted from them (not recorded which). The TCR originated in an adult woman who had mild COVID-19 (a few samples of this study predate the infection). Cell type and time point are not known. V is TRBV10-3 and J is TRBJ1-1, with TRBD1 matching over 8 bases. The CDR3 region has the DNA TGTGCCATCAGCCGGCAGGGGGCGGACACTGAAGCTTTCTTT. It specifies CAISRQGADTEAFF.